These 31 T cell receptor beta chains originate from one sample sequenced in a study of T cells in Graves' hyperthyroidism and ophthalmopathy. Amplification targeted TCR beta CDR3 regions from RNA transcripts. TCR CDR3 underwent first-round RT-PCR with the HTBI primer set. Via MiXCR, TCRdb re-called the multiplex PCR reads, giving one row per CDR3 protein. The sample includes roughly 350,000 distinct CDR3 sequences, approximately 15% of them seen just once. Material for sequencing was blood. All receptors derive from a woman aged 25 to 45 with Graves' hyperthyroidism.

About this clonotype: This sequence may be a read error, since a much larger clone differs from it by one base. The chain links TRBV7-8 to TRBJ1-1; 7 bases are shared with TRBD1. The CDR3 contains 16 residues. Germline-derived CDR1 and CDR2 are SGHVS and FQNEAQ. The V gene end was trimmed by 5 bases and the J gene end by 1 base; junction bases not matched to a gene: 10. The CDR3 protein is CASSPQEGARNTEAFF. The CDR3 nucleotides are TGTGCCAGCAGCCCCCAGGAGGGGGCCCGGAACACTGAAGCTTTCTTT.

This clonotype showed up many times. The chain employs TRBV27 and TRBJ1-6; D is ambiguous. The ends were cut back, 5 bases at V and 5 bases at J, with 16 bases in the middle. Germline CDR1 MNHEY, CDR2 SMNVEV (reference sequence). The CDR3 runs to 16 residues. CDR3 nucleotide sequence: TGTGCCAGCAGTCGTTCGCCACGCCAGAATAATTCACCCCTCCACTTT. The encoded protein is CASSRSPRQNNSPLHF.

This clonotype was observed a few times. The rearrangement uses TRBV5-6 and TRBJ1-5; TRBD1 is a possible D gene (5 bases). Looked up from germline, CDR1 is SGHDT and CDR2 is YYEEEE. Trimming shortened V by 5 bases and J by 3 bases, and 12 bases separated the two germline ends. This CDR3 has 14 amino acids. CDR3 loop: CASSRGTDNQPQHF. CDR3 DNA: TGTGCCAGCAGTCGCGGGACTGACAATCAGCCCCAGCATTTT.

This chain joins TRBV18 and TRBJ1-1; possible D gene TRBD1, 5 bases. Germline values: CDR1 KGHSH, CDR2 LQKENI. V was cut by 3 bases and J by 2 bases, with 16 bases left in between. The CDR3 consists of 16 residues. The CDR3 DNA reads as TGTGCCAGCTCACCGACAGCCAACAACGTAAACACTGAAGCTTTCTTT. Protein: CASSPTANNVNTEAFF.

This clonotype occurred many times. V and J are TRBV7-6 and TRBJ2-1; TRBD1 is a possible D gene (5 bases). The V end lost 0 bases, the J end lost 9 bases, and 12 bases lay between the germline ends. Germline loops: CDR1 SGHVS, CDR2 FNYEAQ. The CDR3 consists of 14 residues. The CDR3 sequence: CASSLAQGLREQFF. The CDR3 region has the DNA TGTGCCAGCAGCTTAGCGCAGGGCCTCCGTGAGCAGTTCTTC.

The rearrangement uses TRBV7-8 and TRBJ1-5, with unresolved D. The CDR3 is made up of 13 amino acids. V lost 6 bases, J lost 0 bases, and 6 bases lay in between. Germline V gene lookup returns CDR1 SGHVS and CDR2 FQNEAQ. CDR3 in amino acids: CASRADSNQPQHF. The CDR3 DNA follows: TGTGCCAGCAGGGCCGATAGCAATCAGCCCCAGCATTTT.

This clonotype was found many times. The CDR3 DNA reads TGTGCCAGCAGCTCGGCCGACAGGTGGCCCAGGATCGAGCAGTACTTC. Translated: CASSSADRWPRIEQYF. The rearrangement joins TRBV7-8 to TRBJ2-7; a weak D match, TRBD1 (6 bases). This CDR3 has 16 residues. The V gene's germline CDR1 is SGHVS and CDR2 FQNEAQ. The ends were cut back, 4 bases at V and 6 bases at J, with 22 bases in the middle.

Concerning this clonotype itself: A much larger clone lies a single base off, so this may be a read error. The V gene is TRBV7-2, the J gene TRBJ2-7; D possibly corresponds to TRBD2 (6 bases). Germline V gene sequence: CDR1 SGHTA, CDR2 FQGNSA. Between the trimmed V and J ends, which lost 8 bases and 5 bases, there was a span of 16 bases. This CDR3 region has 13 residues. Written as DNA, the CDR3 is TGTGCCAGCGGCTCGGACTATGCAGACGAGCAGTACTTC. Its protein is CASGSDYADEQYF. The variable domain in full, completed from reference TRBV7-2 and TRBJ2-7, reads GAGVSQSPSNKVTEKGKDVELRCDPISGHTALYWYRQSLGQGLEFLIYFQGNSAPDKSGLPSDRFSAERTGGSVSTLTIQRTQQEDSAVYLCASGSDYADEQYFGPGTRLTVT.

This clonotype came up once. A clone one base away is much larger, so this may be a read error. V gene TRBV12-3 or TRBV12-4 combines with J gene TRBJ1-1, with D possibly TRBD1 on 5 matching bases. The CDR3 covers 12 residues. V gave up 10 bases and J gave up 5 bases, with 14 bases separating them. The CDR3 region has the DNA TGTGCCAACAAAAGGGGCGGAACTGAAGCTTTCTTT. Translating gives CANKRGGTEAFF.

This clonotype appeared a few times. The chain couples TRBV20-1 to TRBJ2-3; a weak D match, TRBD2 (6 bases). This CDR3 region has 14 residues. Germline V gene lookup returns CDR1 DFQATT and CDR2 SNEGSKA (reference sequence). V gave up 3 bases and J gave up 6 bases, with 16 bases separating them. CDR3 region: CSARNPGGADTQYF. In DNA form, the CDR3 reads TGCAGTGCTAGGAATCCTGGCGGGGCGGATACGCAGTATTTT.

This clonotype appeared many times. The V and J genes are TRBV7-9 and TRBJ2-7; possibly TRBD1 or TRBD2 for D (5 bases each). There are 12 residues in the CDR3. V lost 6 bases and J lost 4, with 10 bases in between. Germline CDR1 and CDR2: SEHNR and FQNEAQ (reference sequence). This CDR3 reads CASRGVRYEQYF. The CDR3 region has the DNA TGTGCCAGCAGGGGGGTGAGGTACGAGCAGTACTTC.

This clonotype was seen many times. The chain combines TRBV3-2 with TRBJ2-1; TRBD1, the D gene given by the table, was not confirmed from the DNA. TRBV3-2 is noted as a pseudogene. CDR3 length equals 14 residues. The CDR3 region is CASSQNGGLNEQFF. In DNA form, the CDR3 reads TGTGCCAGCAGCCAAAATGGGGGGCTCAATGAGCAGTTCTTC.

This clonotype has just a few counts. The chain recombines TRBV29-1 with TRBJ1-1; D might be TRBD1 (5 bases). The length of the CDR3 is 12 residues. CDR1 SQVTM and CDR2 ANQGSEA come from the germline V gene. Trimming pared 7 bases from V and 1 base from J, leaving 10 bases between. This CDR3 is CSDWDGNTEAFF. As DNA, the CDR3 is TGCAGCGATTGGGACGGGAACACTGAAGCTTTCTTT. Using reference TRBV29-1 and TRBJ1-1 for the parts outside the CDR3, the full variable domain is SAVISQKPSRDICQRGTSLTIQCQVDSQVTMMFWYRQQPGQSLTLIATANQGSEATYESGFVIDKFPISRPNLTFSTLTVSNMSPEDSSIYLCSDWDGNTEAFFGQGTRLTVV.

This clonotype has a handful of counts. V gene TRBV6-5 combines with J gene TRBJ2-4; the D gene is possibly TRBD1 (6 bases). Per germline, CDR1 MNHEY and CDR2 SVGAGI. CDR3 length: 16 residues. The V gene lost 3 bases and the J gene lost 1 base, with 13 bases spanning the gap. The CDR3 bases are TGTGCCAGCAGTTATTTGGCAGGGGCGGCCAAAAACATTCAGTACTTC. Its protein product is CASSYLAGAAKNIQYF.

The chain is built from TRBV15 and TRBJ1-4, with D unclear. CDR3 size: 14 residues. Deletions cut 2 bases from V and 2 bases from J, with 6 bases between. The germline gives CDR1 LNHNV, CDR2 YYDKDF (reference sequence). For the CDR3, the DNA is TGTGCCACCAGCAGAAGTGGGACTAATGAAAAACTGTTTTTT. It is translated as CATSRSGTNEKLFF.

Many counts were recorded for this clonotype. The V gene is TRBV28, the J gene TRBJ2-5; 13 bases line up with TRBD2. The CDR3 length is 16 residues. V was pared by 1 base and J by 5 bases, with 4 bases of the junction left unmatched. Looked up from germline, CDR1 is MDHEN and CDR2 is SYDVKM. For the CDR3, the DNA is TGTGCCAGCAGTTTATACGGGACTAGCGGGAAGGAGACCCAGTACTTC. It yields the protein CASSLYGTSGKETQYF.

This clonotype showed up many times. The chain combines TRBV12-3 or TRBV12-4 with TRBJ1-4; 8 nucleotides align to TRBD1. The CDR3 has 12 residues. V gave up 8 bases and J gave up 6 bases; unmatched junction bases: 2. The DNA of the CDR3 is TGTGCCAGCGGGACAGGAGATGAAAAACTGTTTTTT. Protein product: CASGTGDEKLFF.

This clonotype was found a few times. The chain recombines TRBV20-1 with TRBJ2-2; no firm D call. CDR1 is DFQATT, CDR2 SNEGSKA, per germline (reference sequence). CDR3 length: 13 amino acids. Trimming shortened V by 4 bases and J by 2 bases, and 8 bases separated the two germline ends. CDR3 residues: CSAISPNTGELFF. The CDR3 DNA follows: TGCAGTGCTATTTCACCCAACACCGGGGAGCTGTTTTTT.

The chain carries TRBV11-3 and TRBJ1-1; D not resolved. Trimming stripped 0 bases from V and 6 bases from J, with 8 bases between. This CDR3 spans 13 amino acids. Germline V gene data show CDR1 as SGHNT and CDR2 as YENEEA. In DNA, the CDR3 is TGTGCCAGCAGCTTAGATCGTGACCCTGAAGCTTTCTTT. Protein sequence: CASSLDRDPEAFF.

This clonotype was counted between two and nine times. The J gene is TRBJ2-7, the V gene TRBV11-3; no reliable D call. CDR3 length: 14 amino acids. With 0 bases removed from V and 7 bases from J, the gap between germline ends came to 13 bases. Germline V gives CDR1 SGHNT, CDR2 YENEEA. This CDR3 reads CASSLDRYEQEQYF. The CDR3 bases are TGTGCCAGCAGCTTAGATCGTTACGAGCAGGAGCAGTACTTC.

This clonotype was counted at least ten times. V usage is TRBV14 and J usage is TRBJ1-2; D is unresolved. V shed 0 bases and J shed 6 bases, with 8 bases lying between them. Germline CDR1 and CDR2: SGHDN and FVKESK. The length of the CDR3 is 13 residues. The CDR3 sequence: CASSQDRGHGYTF. Here the CDR3 DNA reads TGTGCCAGCAGCCAAGATCGCGGCCATGGCTACACCTTC.

This clonotype was counted at least ten times. This chain links TRBV6-2 or TRBV6-3 with TRBJ1-4; D is unresolved. Germline V gene lookup returns CDR1 MNHEY and CDR2 SVGEGT. The CDR3 is made up of 13 amino acids. Deletions cut 7 bases from V and 7 bases from J, with 13 bases between. The DNA for the CDR3 is TGTGCCAGCAACAACGAACACCTTGAAAAACTGTTTTTT. It encodes CASNNEHLEKLFF.

This clonotype was observed at least ten times. The chain has TRBV7-2 and TRBJ2-7, with D possibly called TRBD1 or TRBD2 (5 bases each). The V end lost 5 bases, the J end lost 5 bases, and 16 bases lay between the germline ends. The CDR3 totals 14 residues. Germline-derived CDR1 and CDR2 are SGHTA and FQGNSA. CDR3 sequence reads: CASSPEGPSNEQYF. CDR3 sequence (DNA): TGTGCCAGCAGCCCAGAGGGACCGAGCAACGAGCAGTACTTC.

The sample holds a few counts of this clonotype. J is TRBJ1-2 and V is TRBV6-1, with a weak D call TRBD1 (5 bases). This CDR3 comprises 15 residues. Deletions cut 6 bases from V and 5 bases from J, with 19 bases between. CDR1 is MNHNS and CDR2 is SASEGT in the germline V gene. This chain's CDR3 is CASRRDFMEDYGYTF. In DNA, the CDR3 is TGTGCCAGCAGGCGGGACTTCATGGAGGATTATGGCTACACCTTC.

Regarding this clonotype: A clone one base away is much larger, so this may be a read error. The chain is built from TRBV11-1 and TRBJ1-1; TRBD1 matches at 7 bases. J gave up 0 bases and V 6 bases, and 10 bases lay outside the gene matches. The germline CDR1 and CDR2 sequences are SGHAT and FQDESV (reference sequence). The CDR3 consists of 16 residues. CDR3: CASRPGWDSLNTEAFF. CDR3 nucleotide sequence: TGTGCCAGCAGGCCCGGTTGGGACAGCCTGAACACTGAAGCTTTCTTT.

The chain has TRBV11-2 and TRBJ1-3, with D unclear. The V gene's germline CDR1 is SGHAT and CDR2 FQNNGV. The CDR3 is 12 amino acids. V lost 7 bases, J lost 4 bases, and 8 bases lay in between. The CDR3 DNA follows: TGTGCCAGCACCTTGGTCGGAAACACCATATATTTT. This translates into CASTLVGNTIYF.

This clonotype was recorded a few times. Its ends do not fully match the called genes, so a read error is possible. The gene calls are TRBV28 and TRBJ2-3, with D possibly matching TRBD1 (7 bases). In germline, CDR1 is MDHEN, CDR2 SYDVKM. The CDR3 loop spans 15 amino acids. The CDR3 nucleotides read TGTGCCGGCAGCCGGGAGACAGGGTTTGCAGATACGCAGTATTTT. Its translation: CAGSRETGFADTQYF.

In its sample, this clonotype was seen a few times. The chain employs TRBV27 and TRBJ2-7; maybe TRBD1 (5 bases). The germline V gene has CDR1 MNHEY and CDR2 SMNVEV (reference sequence). There are 13 residues in the CDR3. V lost 2 bases and J lost 2, with 7 bases in between. CDR3 sequence (DNA): TGTGCCAGCAGTTTACAGGGTACCTACGAGCAGTACTTC. This gives the protein CASSLQGTYEQYF.

This clonotype was observed many times. This sequence joins TRBV9 and TRBJ2-1; D perhaps matches TRBD2 (6 bases). Germline lookup yields CDR1 SGDLS and CDR2 YYNGEE. Trimming left V 2 bases short and J 4 bases short, with 7 bases between. The CDR3 contains 13 residues. For the CDR3, the DNA is TGTGCCAGCAGCGTCCGGGAGTACAATGAGCAGTTCTTC. Its translation is CASSVREYNEQFF.

In its sample, this clonotype was seen many times. The gene calls are TRBV30 and TRBJ2-2; no firm D call. In germline, CDR1 is GTSNPN, CDR2 SVGIG (reference sequence). V dropped 3 bases and J dropped 3 bases, with 11 bases sitting between them. CDR3 length equals 14 residues. CDR3 DNA: TGTGCCTGGAGCCCCTGGTTAGACACCGGGGAGCTGTTTTTT. Translating gives CAWSPWLDTGELFF.

This clonotype was detected only a few times. The J gene is TRBJ2-3, the V gene TRBV27; D possibly corresponds to TRBD1 (6 bases). Trimming stripped 7 bases from V and 4 bases from J, with 12 bases between. Germline CDR1 is MNHEY and CDR2 is SMNVEV (reference sequence). The CDR3 covers 13 residues. The CDR3: CASTTGWADTQYF. CDR3 sequence (DNA): TGTGCCAGCACTACAGGGTGGGCAGATACGCAGTATTTT.